This section outlines one T cell receptor (beta chain) sequence together with its context. The data originate from a study of control samples from healthy donors and cancer patients. CDR3 length: 12 residues. The germline CDR1 and CDR2 sequences are LNHDA and SQIVND (reference sequence). With 3 bases removed from V and 5 bases from J, the gap between germline ends came to 5 bases. Profiling relied on immunoSEQ multiplex PCR, and the TCRdb table lists in-frame clones only, not all of them. The table shows about 79,000 clones, with over 85% occurring only once. Sequenced: PBMCs. The rearrangement uses TRBV19 and TRBJ2-1; unclear D gene. This clonotype was obtained from a woman between 40 and 55 years old with lung cancer. The DNA for the CDR3 is TGTGCCAGTAGTATGTCAAACAATGAGCAGTTCTTC. Encoded protein: CASSMSNNEQFF. The full variable domain, its missing parts supplied by reference TRBV19 and TRBJ2-1, is DGGITQSPKYLFRKEGQNVTLSCEQNLNHDAMYWYRQDPGQGLRLIYYSQIVNDFQKGDIAEGYSVSREKKESFPLTVTSAQKNPTAFYLCASSMSNNEQFFGPGTRLTVL.